The subject of this entry is one T cell receptor beta chain. Its antigen is undetermined. PCR primers comprised 60 Vbeta and 13 Jbeta primers. The repertoire was sequenced with immunoSEQ multiplex PCR; TCRdb's copy has only in-frame clones and lacks some. The sample lists over 200,000 clones, around 89% occurring once. This CDR3 is built from 16 residues. CDR1 is SGHRS and CDR2 is YFSETQ in the germline V gene. J was trimmed by 2 bases and V by 2 bases; bases with no gene match: 9. This specimen comes from a study of cytomegalovirus exposure and HLA in healthy donors. Study-level findings and limits: An ancestry cluster, one associated with Asian ancestry, reportedly showed fewer N-insertions than the approximately 660-donor mean in a later analysis. On later analysis, the bulk of CMV-associated TCR beta chains appeared to be HLA-restricted.

Sequenced: PBMCs. The chain recombines TRBV5-1 with TRBJ2-7, with 8 bases identical to TRBD2. The clonotype comes from a woman aged 18-35 years in good health and CMV-seronegative. The chain's CDR3 is CASSFGLAGAPYEQYF. The CDR3 DNA is TGCGCCAGCAGCTTTGGTCTAGCGGGCGCACCCTACGAGCAGTACTTC.